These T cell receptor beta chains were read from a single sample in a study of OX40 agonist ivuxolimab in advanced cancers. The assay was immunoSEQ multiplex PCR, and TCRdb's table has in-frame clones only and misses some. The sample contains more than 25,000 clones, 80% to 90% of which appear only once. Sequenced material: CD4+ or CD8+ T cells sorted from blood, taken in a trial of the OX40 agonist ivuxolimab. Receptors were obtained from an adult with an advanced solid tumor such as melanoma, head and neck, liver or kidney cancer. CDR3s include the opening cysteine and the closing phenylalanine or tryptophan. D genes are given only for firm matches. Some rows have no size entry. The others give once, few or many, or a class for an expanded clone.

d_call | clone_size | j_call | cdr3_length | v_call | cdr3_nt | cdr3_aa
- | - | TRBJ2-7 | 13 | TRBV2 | TGTGCCAGCAGTGACCAGAGCTCCTACGAGCAGTACTTC | CASSDQSSYEQYF
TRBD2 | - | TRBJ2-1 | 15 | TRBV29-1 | TGCAGCGTTGGGTCCGGTCGGGAGGGGAACAATGAGCAGTTCTTC | CSVGSGREGNNEQFF
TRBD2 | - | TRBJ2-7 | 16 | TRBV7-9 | TGTGCCAGCAGCTTCCCGACTAGCGGGAGGAGAAGCGAGCAGTACTTC | CASSFPTSGRRSEQYF
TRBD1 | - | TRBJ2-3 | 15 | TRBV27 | TGTGCCAGCAGTTTAGCGGGCAGGGGGACAGATACGCAGTATTTT | CASSLAGRGTDTQYF
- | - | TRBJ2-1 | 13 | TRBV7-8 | TGTGCCAGCACACTCAGCTCCTACAATGAGCAGTTCTTC | CASTLSSYNEQFF
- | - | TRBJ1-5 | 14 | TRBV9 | TGTGCCAGCAGCGTAGCCGATAGCGGGCAGCCCCAGCATTTT | CASSVADSGQPQHF
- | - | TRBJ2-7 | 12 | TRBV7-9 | TGTGCCAGCAGCGGGCAGTCCTACGAGCAGTACTTC | CASSGQSYEQYF
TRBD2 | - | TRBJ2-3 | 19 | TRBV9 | TGTGCCAGCAGCGAGCGGGACGAAAGCCAGTTAGCTAGCACAGATACGCAGTATTTT | CASSERDESQLASTDTQYF
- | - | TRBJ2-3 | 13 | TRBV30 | TGTGCCTGGAGTCCTGGATCCGCAGATACGCAGTATTTT | CAWSPGSADTQYF
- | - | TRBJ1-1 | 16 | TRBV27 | TGTGCCAGCAGTTTCTCCCCCAGGGGACCTAAGGGTACGGCTTTCTTT | CASSFSPRGPKGTAFF
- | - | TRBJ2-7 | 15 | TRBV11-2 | TGTGCCAGCAGCTCATACATGCAGGGGCGAGACGAGCAGTACTTC | CASSSYMQGRDEQYF
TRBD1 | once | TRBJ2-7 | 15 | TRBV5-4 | TGTGCCAGCAGCTTGTCGGGACAGGGGGCCTACGAGCAGTACTTC | CASSLSGQGAYEQYF
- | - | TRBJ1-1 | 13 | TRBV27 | TGTGCCAGCAGTTTATTTAAGGGCCCTGAAGCTTTCTTT | CASSLFKGPEAFF
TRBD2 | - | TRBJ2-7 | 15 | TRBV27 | TGTGCCAGCAGTTTAAGGGCGGGAGGGTCCTACGAGCAGTACTTC | CASSLRAGGSYEQYF
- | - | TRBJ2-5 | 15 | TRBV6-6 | TGTGCCAGCAGGGGACCCACTAAATTTGAAGAGACCCAGTACTTC | CASRGPTKFEETQYF
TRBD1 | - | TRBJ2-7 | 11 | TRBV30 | TGTGCCTCAAACGACAGGGTCGAGCAGTACTTC | CASNDRVEQYF
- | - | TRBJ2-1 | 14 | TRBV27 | TGTGCCAGCAGAACAAGCGGGTACGTAGATGAGCAGTTCTTC | CASRTSGYVDEQFF
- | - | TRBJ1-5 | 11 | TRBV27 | TGTGCCACCGGGGGGGCTCAGCCCCAGCATTTT | CATGGAQPQHF
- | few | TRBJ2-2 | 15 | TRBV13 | TGTGCCAGCAGCTACGGGCGAGCAACAACCGGGGAGCTGTTTTTT | CASSYGRATTGELFF
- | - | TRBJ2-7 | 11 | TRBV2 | TGTGCCAGCAGTGTAGGGGCTTGGCTGTACTTC | CASSVGAWLYF
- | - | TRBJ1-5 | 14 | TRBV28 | TGTGCCAGCAGTAAGGACAGTAGCAATCAGCCCCAGCATTTT | CASSKDSSNQPQHF
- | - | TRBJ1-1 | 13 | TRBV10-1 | TGCGCCAGCAGTGAATCGAGTATCACTGAAGCTTTCTTT | CASSESSITEAFF
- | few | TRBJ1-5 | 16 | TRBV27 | TGTGCCAGCAGTTCGACCCGGGATTTTAGCAATCAGCCCCAGCATTTT | CASSSTRDFSNQPQHF
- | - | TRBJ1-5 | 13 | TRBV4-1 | TGCGCCAGCAGCCAAGAATGGGCTCAGCCCCAGCATTTT | CASSQEWAQPQHF
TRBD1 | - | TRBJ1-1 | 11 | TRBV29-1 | TGCAGCGTCTTGTCAGGGGGCCTGGCTTTCTTT | CSVLSGGLAFF
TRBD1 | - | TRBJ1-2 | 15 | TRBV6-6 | TGTGCCAGCAGTTCCACTTTCGGGACAGCCTATGGCTACACCTTC | CASSSTFGTAYGYTF
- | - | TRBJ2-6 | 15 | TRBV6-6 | TGTGCCAGCACCCGACAAGGTGCGGGGGCCAACGTCCTGACTTTC | CASTRQGAGANVLTF
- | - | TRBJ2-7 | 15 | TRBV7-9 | TGTGCCAGCACGGAAGGGGATTTTCTCTCCTACGAGCAGTACTTC | CASTEGDFLSYEQYF
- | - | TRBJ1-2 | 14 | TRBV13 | TGTGCCAGCAGCTCTCTGGCAGGCGGACATGGCTACACCTTC | CASSSLAGGHGYTF
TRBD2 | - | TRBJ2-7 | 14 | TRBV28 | TGTGCCAGCACCTTACTAGCGGGAGGCGGCGAGCAGTACTTC | CASTLLAGGGEQYF
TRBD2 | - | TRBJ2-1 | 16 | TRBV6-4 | TGTGCCAGCAGTGACTCAGCGGGGTCGTCCTCAAATGAGCAGTTCTTC | CASSDSAGSSSNEQFF
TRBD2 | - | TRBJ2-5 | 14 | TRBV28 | TGTGCCAGCAGTTTAACGGGGGGCCAAGAGACCCAGTACTTC | CASSLTGGQETQYF
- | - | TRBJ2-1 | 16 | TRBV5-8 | TGTGCCAGCAGCTTAGACCAGGGGAGCTCCTACAATGAGCAGTTCTTC | CASSLDQGSSYNEQFF
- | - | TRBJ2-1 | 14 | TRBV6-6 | TGTGCCAGCTCTCGGGGCGGCTCCTACAATGAGCAGTTCTTC | CASSRGGSYNEQFF
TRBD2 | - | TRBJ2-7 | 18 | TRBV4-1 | TGCGCCAGCAGCCAAGATTCAGGGGGGACTAGCGTTGCCTACGAGCAGTACTTC | CASSQDSGGTSVAYEQYF
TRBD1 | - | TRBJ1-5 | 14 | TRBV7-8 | TGTGCCAGCAGTAGGGACAGAGACAATCAGCCCCAGCATTTT | CASSRDRDNQPQHF
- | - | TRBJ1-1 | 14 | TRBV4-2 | TGTGCCAGCAGCCGGGGGGGCGATAACACTGAAGCTTTCTTT | CASSRGGDNTEAFF
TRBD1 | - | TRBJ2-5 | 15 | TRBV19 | TGTGCCAGTAGTATAACAGGGGCGCGGTCGGAGACCCAGTACTTC | CASSITGARSETQYF
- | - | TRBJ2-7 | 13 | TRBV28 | TGTGCCAGCAGTTTAGAGGGCTCCCACGAGCAGTACTTC | CASSLEGSHEQYF
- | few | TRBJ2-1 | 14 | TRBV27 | TGTGCCAGCGCTCCGGATTACACGTACAATGAGCAGTTCTTC | CASAPDYTYNEQFF
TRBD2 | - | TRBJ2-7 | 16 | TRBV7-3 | TGTGCCAGCAGCTTAAATAGCGGGAGGGGTCTGGACGAGCAGTACTTC | CASSLNSGRGLDEQYF
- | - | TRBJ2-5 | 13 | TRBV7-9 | TGTGCCAGCAGCCGAACAGGGCGGGAGACCCAGTACTTC | CASSRTGRETQYF
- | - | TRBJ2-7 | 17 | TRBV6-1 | TGTGCCAGCAGTGAAATAGGAGGACTACAGGTCCCCTACGAGCAGTACTTC | CASSEIGGLQVPYEQYF
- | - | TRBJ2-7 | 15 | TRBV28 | TGTGCCAGCAGTTCGCAAAGCCTTAGAGCTTACGAGCAGTACTTC | CASSSQSLRAYEQYF
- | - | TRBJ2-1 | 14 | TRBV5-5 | TGTGCCAGCAGCTTTGAAGGGGGAGGCAATGAGCAGTTCTTC | CASSFEGGGNEQFF
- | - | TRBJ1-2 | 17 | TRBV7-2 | TGTGCCAGCAGCTTAGTACACAGGGACTGGGGATCCTATGGCTACACCTTC | CASSLVHRDWGSYGYTF
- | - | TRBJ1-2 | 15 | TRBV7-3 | TGTGCCAGCAGCTCCCGGGACGGATTTAACTATGGCTACACCTTC | CASSSRDGFNYGYTF
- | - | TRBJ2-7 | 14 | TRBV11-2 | TGTGCCAGCAGCTCCACGGGACGAACCTACGAGCAGTACTTC | CASSSTGRTYEQYF
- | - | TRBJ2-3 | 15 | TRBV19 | TGTGCCAGTAGTACCCCGGGATCCCCGGCGGATACGCAGTATTTT | CASSTPGSPADTQYF